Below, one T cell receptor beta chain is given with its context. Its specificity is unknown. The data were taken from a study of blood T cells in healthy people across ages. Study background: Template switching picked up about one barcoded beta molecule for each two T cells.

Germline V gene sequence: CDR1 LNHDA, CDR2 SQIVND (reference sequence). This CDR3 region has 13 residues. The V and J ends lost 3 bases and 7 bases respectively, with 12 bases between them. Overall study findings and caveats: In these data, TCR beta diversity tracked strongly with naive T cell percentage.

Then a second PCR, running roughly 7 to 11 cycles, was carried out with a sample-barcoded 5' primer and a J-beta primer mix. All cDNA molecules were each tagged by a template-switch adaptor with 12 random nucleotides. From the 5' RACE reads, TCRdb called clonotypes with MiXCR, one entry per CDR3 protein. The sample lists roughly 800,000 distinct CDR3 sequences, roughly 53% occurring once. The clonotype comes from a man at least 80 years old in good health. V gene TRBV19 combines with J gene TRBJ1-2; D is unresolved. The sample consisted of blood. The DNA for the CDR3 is TGTGCCAGTAGTATTCGCCCGGGGAGTGGCTACACCTTC. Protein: CASSIRPGSGYTF. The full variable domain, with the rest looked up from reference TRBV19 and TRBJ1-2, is DGGITQSPKYLFRKEGQNVTLSCEQNLNHDAMYWYRQDPGQGLRLIYYSQIVNDFQKGDIAEGYSVSREKKESFPLTVTSAQKNPTAFYLCASSIRPGSGYTFGSGTRLTVV.